Described below is a single TCR beta chain sequence and its context. Antigen unknown. Additional DNA sequences in this sample encode the identical CDR3. Cells designated naive CD8 were CD45RO-negative and were positively selected for CCR7, with terminally differentiated effector memory CD45RA+ cells excluded. This sample stems from a study of shared clonotypes between healthy human individuals. The CDR3 runs to 10 residues. The germline V gene encodes CDR1 LNHDA and CDR2 SQIVND (reference sequence). With 9 bases removed from V and 0 bases from J, the gap between germline ends came to 0 bases. Each subset's genomic DNA was shared equally among a number of immunoSEQ plates. The protocol was immunoSEQ multiplex PCR, while the TCRdb copy is restricted to in-frame clones and leaves out a portion. This table has around 1.9 million clones, just under 95% appearing once. Whole-study findings and limits: Shared across a few donors were 4% to 6% of the naive CD4 clonotypes. When compared with the clonotypes that were shared by all four sorted-subset donors, the non-shared clonotypes turned out to have lower generation probabilities. The study drew on few donors, limiting represented genetic and exposure-history diversity.

V and J are TRBV19 and TRBJ1-3; unclear D gene. The sample consisted of naive CD8+ T cells from PBMCs. The sequence was collected from a man younger than 35 in good health. Some clones in this sample may be carry-over from other donors' samples. This CDR3 reads CASSGNTIYF. CDR3 DNA: TGTGCCAGCTCTGGAAACACCATATATTTT. The complete variable domain, with remaining parts taken from reference TRBV19 and TRBJ1-3, reads DGGITQSPKYLFRKEGQNVTLSCEQNLNHDAMYWYRQDPGQGLRLIYYSQIVNDFQKGDIAEGYSVSREKKESFPLTVTSAQKNPTAFYLCASSGNTIYFGEGSWLTVV.